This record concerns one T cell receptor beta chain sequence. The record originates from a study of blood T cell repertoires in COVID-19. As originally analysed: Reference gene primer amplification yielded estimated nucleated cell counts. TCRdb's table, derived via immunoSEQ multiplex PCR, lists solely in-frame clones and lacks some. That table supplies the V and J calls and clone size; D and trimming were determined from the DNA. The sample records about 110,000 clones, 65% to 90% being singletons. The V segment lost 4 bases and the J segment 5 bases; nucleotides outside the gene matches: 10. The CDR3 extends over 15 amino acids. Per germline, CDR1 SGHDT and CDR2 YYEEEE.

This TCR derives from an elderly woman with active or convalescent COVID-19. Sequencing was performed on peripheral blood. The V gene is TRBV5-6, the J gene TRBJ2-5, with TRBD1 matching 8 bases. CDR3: CASSGTGQGRETQYF. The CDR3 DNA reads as TGTGCCAGCAGCGGAACCGGACAGGGCAGGGAGACCCAGTACTTC. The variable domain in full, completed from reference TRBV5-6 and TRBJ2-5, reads DAGVTQSPTHLIKTRGQQVTLRCSPKSGHDTVSWYQQALGQGPQFIFQYYEEEERQRGNFPDRFSGHQFPNYSSELNVNALLLGDSALYLCASSGTGQGRETQYFGPGTRLLVL.